The clone carrying this T cell receptor (beta chain) was detected ten times or more. Its antigen is not identified. Germline lookup yields CDR1 MNHEY and CDR2 SVGAGI. V lost 1 base and J 9 bases, leaving 13 bases between the germline ends. The CDR3 spans 14 residues. Using RNA template, CDR3s of TCR alpha and beta were amplified with iRepertoire arm-PCR. In TCRdb, the multiplex PCR reads were re-called with MiXCR into one record per CDR3 protein. The sample comprises around 350,000 distinct CDR3 sequences, less than 50% of which are singletons, and around 12% rests with the top ten. These data come from a study of glioma-infiltrating T cells. General study findings and limits: Gliomas, especially low-grade, showed above-expected tissue-blood divergence; non-neoplastic patients showed below.

The chain couples TRBV6-5 to TRBJ2-1; D is ambiguous. The sequenced material came from glioma tissue, nonneoplastic brain tissue, or PBMCs (not recorded which). The source of this sequence is a human donor with low-grade glioma or glioblastoma, undergoing nonglioma brain surgery, or in good health (not recorded which). CDR3 loop: CASSYYRTSGEQFF. The CDR3 nucleotides read TGTGCCAGCAGTTACTATAGGACCTCCGGTGAGCAGTTCTTC.